This record concerns one T cell receptor (beta chain) sequence. Antigen: not known. Amplified regions were TCR beta CDR3 sequences from RNA transcripts. The TCR CDR3 was amplified in a first-round RT-PCR using the HTBI primer set. Via MiXCR, TCRdb re-called the multiplex PCR reads, giving one row per CDR3 protein. The table shows 300,000 to 450,000 distinct CDR3 sequences, with around a sixth occurring only once. This sample stems from a study of T cells in Graves' hyperthyroidism and ophthalmopathy. The germline V gene has CDR1 DFQATT and CDR2 SNEGSKA (reference sequence). The CDR3 contains 13 residues. The V gene lost 3 bases and the J gene lost 7 bases, with 15 bases spanning the gap. Findings and limits, study-wide: Before onset, by a median of about seven months, the model predicted ophthalmopathy.

Patients aged 18 to 65 had newly diagnosed hyperthyroidism of under 2 months' duration. First hyperthyroidism diagnosis is when the blood sample was obtained, before any ophthalmopathy symptoms. This sample holds PBMCs from 8 to 10 ml fresh peripheral blood. Sequencing was performed on blood. This clonotype originated in a woman younger than 35 with Graves' hyperthyroidism that later progressed to Graves' ophthalmopathy. The gene calls are TRBV20-1 and TRBJ1-1, with no clear D. The DNA for the CDR3 is TGCAGTGCTAGGAGCGACCTGAAGCATGAAGCTTTCTTT. Encoded protein: CSARSDLKHEAFF.